This is a list of T cell receptor beta chains from one sample in a study of blood T cell repertoires in COVID-19. TCRdb's copy holds only in-frame clones and misses some; the assay was immunoSEQ multiplex PCR. The sample lists roughly 200,000 clones; around four fifths were seen once. Sequenced material: peripheral blood. These receptors were obtained from a middle-aged woman with COVID-19, enrolled during active disease. Each CDR3 is given with its conserved first and last residue. The order of the fields is V gene, clone size, J gene, D gene, CDR3 DNA, CDR3 protein. A D gene is named only where the DNA matches it firmly. Only part of the rows carry a size: once, few, many, or a class if the clone is expanded.

v_call: TRBV19
clone_size: .
j_call: TRBJ1-1
d_call: .
cdr3_nt: TGTGCCAGTAGTATAAAGGGTGAAGGGGGGAACACTGAAGCTTTCTTT
cdr3_aa: CASSIKGEGGNTEAFF

v_call: TRBV29-1
clone_size: .
j_call: TRBJ1-2
d_call: .
cdr3_nt: TGCAGCGTTGAGGGCGCGGGGGTCCATGGCTACACCTTC
cdr3_aa: CSVEGAGVHGYTF

v_call: TRBV6-5
clone_size: .
j_call: TRBJ2-7
d_call: TRBD1
cdr3_nt: TGTGCCAGCAGCCGGTCCGGACAGGGGGGCGAGCAGTACTTC
cdr3_aa: CASSRSGQGGEQYF

v_call: TRBV4-2
clone_size: .
j_call: TRBJ2-7
d_call: TRBD2
cdr3_nt: TGTGCCAGCAGCCAAGAACTAGCGGGTAGCTCCTACGAGCAGTACTTC
cdr3_aa: CASSQELAGSSYEQYF

v_call: TRBV6-5
clone_size: .
j_call: TRBJ1-1
d_call: TRBD1
cdr3_nt: TGTGCCAGCAGTTCGTGGACAGGGACCAACACTGAAGCTTTCTTT
cdr3_aa: CASSSWTGTNTEAFF

v_call: TRBV27
clone_size: .
j_call: TRBJ1-2
d_call: TRBD1
cdr3_nt: TGTGCCAGCAGTGTGGACAGGGGTAACTATGGCTACACCTTC
cdr3_aa: CASSVDRGNYGYTF

v_call: TRBV7-2
clone_size: .
j_call: TRBJ1-1
d_call: TRBD1
cdr3_nt: TGTGCCAGCAGTTGGGACAGGGGTGCTGAAGCTTTCTTT
cdr3_aa: CASSWDRGAEAFF

v_call: TRBV24-1
clone_size: .
j_call: TRBJ2-3
d_call: TRBD2
cdr3_nt: TGTGCCACCAGTGATGGCACCTCCGGGGGGGGTAGCACAGATACGCAGTATTTT
cdr3_aa: CATSDGTSGGGSTDTQYF

v_call: TRBV3-1/TRBV3-2
clone_size: .
j_call: TRBJ2-1
d_call: .
cdr3_nt: TGTGCCAGCAGCCAAATGGTCGGCAATGAGCAGTTCTTC
cdr3_aa: CASSQMVGNEQFF

v_call: TRBV5-1
clone_size: .
j_call: TRBJ1-6
d_call: .
cdr3_nt: TGCGCCAGCAGCTTGAATTCTGGCGGCACCAATTCACCCCTCCACTTT
cdr3_aa: CASSLNSGGTNSPLHF

v_call: TRBV7-2
clone_size: .
j_call: TRBJ1-2
d_call: TRBD1
cdr3_nt: TGTGCCAGCAGCTTAGCCCCTCGCGACAGGGCCCACTTCTTC
cdr3_aa: CASSLAPRDRAHFF

v_call: TRBV6-4
clone_size: .
j_call: TRBJ1-5
d_call: TRBD1
cdr3_nt: TGTGCCAGCAGTGAGGGGACAGGGGGCCAGCCCCAGCATTTT
cdr3_aa: CASSEGTGGQPQHF

v_call: TRBV27
clone_size: .
j_call: TRBJ2-7
d_call: .
cdr3_nt: TGTGCCAGCGCATGGGGGCTAGCAGGGTACGAGCAGTACTTC
cdr3_aa: CASAWGLAGYEQYF

v_call: TRBV4-1
clone_size: .
j_call: TRBJ1-5
d_call: .
cdr3_nt: TGCGCCAGCAGCCAAGATCCAGCGGTTTCACAGCCCCAGCATTTT
cdr3_aa: CASSQDPAVSQPQHF

v_call: TRBV3-1/TRBV3-2
clone_size: .
j_call: TRBJ1-1
d_call: .
cdr3_nt: TGTGCCAGCAGCCAAGTTCAGGGTTTGAACACTGAAGCTTTCTTT
cdr3_aa: CASSQVQGLNTEAFF

v_call: TRBV9
clone_size: .
j_call: TRBJ1-3
d_call: .
cdr3_nt: TGTGCCAGCAGCGTAGTAGAAAGGGCGACAGCTGGAAACACCATATATTTT
cdr3_aa: CASSVVERATAGNTIYF

v_call: TRBV9
clone_size: .
j_call: TRBJ2-5
d_call: TRBD1
cdr3_nt: TGTGCCAGCAGTCCTCGTCACGGGACAGGGGAGACCCAGTACTTC
cdr3_aa: CASSPRHGTGETQYF

v_call: TRBV3-1/TRBV3-2
clone_size: .
j_call: TRBJ1-3
d_call: .
cdr3_nt: TGTGCCAGCAGCCCGACTTTACCTGGAAACACCATATATTTT
cdr3_aa: CASSPTLPGNTIYF

v_call: TRBV9
clone_size: .
j_call: TRBJ1-6
d_call: .
cdr3_nt: TGTGCCAGCAGCCAAACGGACACTCCGAATTCACCCCTCCACTTT
cdr3_aa: CASSQTDTPNSPLHF

v_call: TRBV6-5
clone_size: .
j_call: TRBJ2-5
d_call: .
cdr3_nt: TGTGCCAGCAGTTACCTAGGACTTGAAGAGACCCAGTACTTC
cdr3_aa: CASSYLGLEETQYF

v_call: TRBV24-1
clone_size: .
j_call: TRBJ1-1
d_call: TRBD1
cdr3_nt: TGTGCCACCAGTGACAAAAACAGGGGGGTCACTGAAGCTTTCTTT
cdr3_aa: CATSDKNRGVTEAFF

v_call: TRBV6-5
clone_size: .
j_call: TRBJ2-3
d_call: .
cdr3_nt: TGTGCCAGCGGCTTAACAGATACGCAGTATTTT
cdr3_aa: CASGLTDTQYF

v_call: TRBV5-4
clone_size: once
j_call: TRBJ1-4
d_call: .
cdr3_nt: TGTGCCAGCAGCCTGGATCAGGGTTATGAAAAACTGTTTTTT
cdr3_aa: CASSLDQGYEKLFF

v_call: TRBV7-8
clone_size: .
j_call: TRBJ1-2
d_call: .
cdr3_nt: TGTGCCAGCAGCCGACAAACAGGGTACGACGGCTACACCTTC
cdr3_aa: CASSRQTGYDGYTF

v_call: TRBV6-5
clone_size: .
j_call: TRBJ1-1
d_call: .
cdr3_nt: TGTGCCAGCAGTTTGAGCTCCCAGGGCGAAGCTTTCTTT
cdr3_aa: CASSLSSQGEAFF

v_call: TRBV28
clone_size: .
j_call: TRBJ2-5
d_call: .
cdr3_nt: TGTGCCAGCAGTTTGGGCCAGGGCTTCCAAGAGACCCAGTACTTC
cdr3_aa: CASSLGQGFQETQYF

v_call: TRBV14
clone_size: few
j_call: TRBJ2-3
d_call: TRBD2
cdr3_nt: TGTGCCAGCAGCCAATGGTACCTAGCGGGAGGCACAGATACGCAGTATTTT
cdr3_aa: CASSQWYLAGGTDTQYF

v_call: TRBV5-1
clone_size: .
j_call: TRBJ1-2
d_call: TRBD1
cdr3_nt: TGCGCCAGCAGCGCCAATCCCGGGACAGGGGGTGGTGGCTACACCTTC
cdr3_aa: CASSANPGTGGGGYTF

v_call: TRBV19
clone_size: .
j_call: TRBJ2-5
d_call: TRBD1
cdr3_nt: TGTGCCAGTAGCCTGGGACAGGGGCGGGAGACCCAGTACTTC
cdr3_aa: CASSLGQGRETQYF

v_call: TRBV4-2
clone_size: .
j_call: TRBJ2-7
d_call: .
cdr3_nt: TGTGCCAGCAGCCAAGATAGCCGGCCAGTCAGTGGTAACGAGCAGTACTTC
cdr3_aa: CASSQDSRPVSGNEQYF

v_call: TRBV14
clone_size: .
j_call: TRBJ2-2
d_call: TRBD1
cdr3_nt: TGTGCCAGCAGCCACCTAATGGGGGCAGGGGGATACACCGGGGAGCTGTTTTTT
cdr3_aa: CASSHLMGAGGYTGELFF

v_call: TRBV28
clone_size: .
j_call: TRBJ2-7
d_call: TRBD1
cdr3_nt: TGTGCCAGCAGGGGACAGGGGCTCTACGAGCAGTACTTC
cdr3_aa: CASRGQGLYEQYF

v_call: TRBV28
clone_size: .
j_call: TRBJ1-5
d_call: .
cdr3_nt: TGTGCCAGCAGTCAGAGGGTCCAGCCCCAGCATTTT
cdr3_aa: CASSQRVQPQHF

v_call: TRBV27
clone_size: .
j_call: TRBJ1-1
d_call: TRBD1
cdr3_nt: TGTGCCAGCAGTTTAATAATCGGACAGGGGGGAACTGAAGCTTTCTTT
cdr3_aa: CASSLIIGQGGTEAFF

v_call: TRBV4-1
clone_size: few
j_call: TRBJ1-1
d_call: TRBD1
cdr3_nt: TGCGCCAGCAGCCAATCCGGGACAGGGAAGGCTTTCTTT
cdr3_aa: CASSQSGTGKAFF

v_call: TRBV3-1/TRBV3-2
clone_size: .
j_call: TRBJ1-6
d_call: TRBD1
cdr3_nt: TGTGCCAGCAGCAGAGCAACAGGGGTAGATTCACCCCTCCACTTT
cdr3_aa: CASSRATGVDSPLHF

v_call: TRBV3-1/TRBV3-2
clone_size: .
j_call: TRBJ2-4
d_call: .
cdr3_nt: TGTGCCAGCAGTCTTCGGGGGAGTGCCAAAAACATTCAGTACTTC
cdr3_aa: CASSLRGSAKNIQYF

v_call: TRBV7-9
clone_size: .
j_call: TRBJ2-7
d_call: TRBD1
cdr3_nt: TGTGCCAGCAGCTTAGCAAGAGGGACAGGAGCCAACTACGAGCAGTACTTC
cdr3_aa: CASSLARGTGANYEQYF

v_call: TRBV9
clone_size: .
j_call: TRBJ1-1
d_call: .
cdr3_nt: TGTGCCAGCAGCGTAGCTCGTCTGGGGAGCACTGAAGCTTTCTTT
cdr3_aa: CASSVARLGSTEAFF

v_call: TRBV5-1
clone_size: once
j_call: TRBJ1-6
d_call: .
cdr3_nt: TGCGCCAGCAGCCCACGAGATTCCATTAATTCACCCCTCCACTTT
cdr3_aa: CASSPRDSINSPLHF

v_call: TRBV5-1
clone_size: .
j_call: TRBJ2-3
d_call: .
cdr3_nt: TGCGCCAGCAGCTTGAACCGGGACTCACATACGCAGTATTTT
cdr3_aa: CASSLNRDSHTQYF

v_call: TRBV4-1
clone_size: .
j_call: TRBJ2-3
d_call: .
cdr3_nt: TGCGCCAGCAGCCCTTTCACAGATACGCAGTATTTT
cdr3_aa: CASSPFTDTQYF

v_call: TRBV10-2
clone_size: once
j_call: TRBJ2-7
d_call: .
cdr3_nt: TGCGCCAGCACGAGGACAGCCTACGAGCAGTACTTC
cdr3_aa: CASTRTAYEQYF

v_call: TRBV6-5
clone_size: .
j_call: TRBJ1-2
d_call: TRBD1
cdr3_nt: TGTGCCAGCAGTTCCCCGGGACAGGGGTTTTATGGCTACACCTTC
cdr3_aa: CASSSPGQGFYGYTF

v_call: TRBV10-3
clone_size: .
j_call: TRBJ2-1
d_call: .
cdr3_nt: TGTGCCATCACTGAAAGGGGATACAATGAGCAGTTCTTC
cdr3_aa: CAITERGYNEQFF

v_call: TRBV11-2
clone_size: .
j_call: TRBJ2-1
d_call: TRBD2
cdr3_nt: TGTGCCAGTAAAGCGGGGGGCGGGAGCAATGAGCAGTTCTTC
cdr3_aa: CASKAGGGSNEQFF

v_call: TRBV12-5
clone_size: .
j_call: TRBJ2-2
d_call: .
cdr3_nt: TGTGCTAGTGGTTCATTTCCCTCAGGTCCCGGGGAGCTGTTTTTT
cdr3_aa: CASGSFPSGPGELFF

v_call: TRBV6-5
clone_size: .
j_call: TRBJ1-1
d_call: TRBD1
cdr3_nt: TGTGCCAGCACACCGATCGGGGCAGGGGGCCCTGAAGCTTTCTTT
cdr3_aa: CASTPIGAGGPEAFF

v_call: TRBV27
clone_size: .
j_call: TRBJ2-3
d_call: .
cdr3_nt: TGTGCCAGCAGTTTCCCGCTAGGTACGCAGTATTTT
cdr3_aa: CASSFPLGTQYF

v_call: TRBV18
clone_size: few
j_call: TRBJ1-3
d_call: TRBD1
cdr3_nt: TGTGCCAGCTCAGCAGACAGGGGGCACGGAAACACCATATATTTT
cdr3_aa: CASSADRGHGNTIYF

v_call: TRBV19
clone_size: .
j_call: TRBJ2-3
d_call: .
cdr3_nt: TGTGCCAGTGGAGATCGGGGGACAGATACGCAGTATTTT
cdr3_aa: CASGDRGTDTQYF

v_call: TRBV14
clone_size: .
j_call: TRBJ1-1
d_call: .
cdr3_nt: TGTGCCAGCAGCCCCTTCGGGACTGAAGCTTTCTTT
cdr3_aa: CASSPFGTEAFF

v_call: TRBV6-5
clone_size: .
j_call: TRBJ1-1
d_call: .
cdr3_nt: TGTGCCAGCAGGAGGGAGGAGGCATTGAACACTGAAGCTTTCTTT
cdr3_aa: CASRREEALNTEAFF

v_call: TRBV27
clone_size: .
j_call: TRBJ2-3
d_call: TRBD2
cdr3_nt: TGTGCCAGCAGTCCCCTTGGAGCGGGGAGCACAGATACGCAGTATTTT
cdr3_aa: CASSPLGAGSTDTQYF

v_call: TRBV3-1/TRBV3-2
clone_size: .
j_call: TRBJ1-1
d_call: .
cdr3_nt: TGTGCCAGCAGCCCGTCCCATGCGGGGAACACTGAAGCTTTCTTT
cdr3_aa: CASSPSHAGNTEAFF